This T cell receptor beta chain was sequenced during a study of T cells in Graves' hyperthyroidism and ophthalmopathy. The wider study: Peripheral blood was obtained at initial diagnosis, preceding any treatment.

This clonotype was counted many times. TCR beta CDR3 regions were amplified from RNA. HTBI primers were the set used in a first-round RT-PCR of the TCR CDR3. Each CDR3 protein is one row after TCRdb ran MiXCR on the multiplex PCR reads. There are about 270,000 distinct CDR3 sequences in the sample; approximately 23% occur only once, and about 60% lies in the top ten. Fresh peripheral blood, around 9.3 ml of it, supplied the PBMCs. Looked up from germline, CDR1 is SGHAT and CDR2 is FQNNGV. V lost 3 bases to trimming and J lost 2 bases; unmatched junction nucleotides: 9. This CDR3 contains 17 residues. This receptor was taken from a man in his thirties or forties with Graves' ophthalmopathy. V usage is TRBV11-2 and J usage is TRBJ2-3; 9 bases match TRBD2. Input material: blood. In nucleotides, the CDR3 is TGTGCCAGCAGCTTGAGAGGTCTAGCGGGAATCACAGATACGCAGTATTTT. Translation: CASSLRGLAGITDTQYF.